This T cell receptor beta chain came from a study of T cell repertoires in cytomegalovirus infection. Study overall: A matching HLA type, together with CMV infection, was signaled by public TCR beta signatures.

Germline CDR1 MNHEY, CDR2 SMNVEV (reference sequence). Between the trimmed V and J ends, which lost 2 bases and 9 bases, there was a span of 17 bases. The CDR3 covers 15 residues. TCRdb passed the reads through MiXCR, listing each CDR3 protein once. The sample carries about 920,000 distinct CDR3 sequences, roughly 30% recorded once. As concerns this clonotype: Its matching antigen is unknown.

This receptor was obtained from a human donor in good health (CMV status not recorded). Some clones in this sample may be carry-over from other donors' samples. This chain connects TRBV27 to TRBJ2-1; tentatively, D is TRBD2 (5 bases). The material was cultured CD8+ T cells from PBMCs, obtained from culture after CMV antigen stimulation. The CDR3 coding sequence is TGTGCCAGCAGTTTAGCCCCTAGCTATCGTGGTGAGCAGTTCTTC. This sequence encodes CASSLAPSYRGEQFF.